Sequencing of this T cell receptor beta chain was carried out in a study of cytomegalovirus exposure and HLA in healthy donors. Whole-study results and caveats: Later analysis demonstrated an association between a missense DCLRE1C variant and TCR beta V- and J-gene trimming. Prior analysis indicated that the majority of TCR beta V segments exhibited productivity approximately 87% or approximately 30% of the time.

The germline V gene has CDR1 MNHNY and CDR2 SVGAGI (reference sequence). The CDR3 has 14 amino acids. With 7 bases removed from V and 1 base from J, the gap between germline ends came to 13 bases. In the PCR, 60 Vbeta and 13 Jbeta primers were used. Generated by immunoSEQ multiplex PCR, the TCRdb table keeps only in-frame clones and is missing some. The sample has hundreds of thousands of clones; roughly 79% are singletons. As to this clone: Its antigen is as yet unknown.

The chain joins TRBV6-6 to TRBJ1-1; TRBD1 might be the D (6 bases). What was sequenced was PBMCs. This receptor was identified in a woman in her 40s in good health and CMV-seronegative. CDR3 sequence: CASITQGRNTEAFF. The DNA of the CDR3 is TGTGCCAGCATCACACAGGGTAGGAACACTGAAGCTTTCTTT.